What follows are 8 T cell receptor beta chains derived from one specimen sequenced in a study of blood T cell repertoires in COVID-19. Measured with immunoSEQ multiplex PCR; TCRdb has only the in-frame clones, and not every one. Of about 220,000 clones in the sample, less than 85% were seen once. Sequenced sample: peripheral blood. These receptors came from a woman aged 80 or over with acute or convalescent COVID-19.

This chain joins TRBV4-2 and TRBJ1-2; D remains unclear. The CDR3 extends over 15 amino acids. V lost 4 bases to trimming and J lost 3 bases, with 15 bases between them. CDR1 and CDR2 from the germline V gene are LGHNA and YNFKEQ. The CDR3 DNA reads TGTGCCAGCAGCCCAGTCCGGGAGGGCCACTATGGCTACACCTTC. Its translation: CASSPVREGHYGYTF.

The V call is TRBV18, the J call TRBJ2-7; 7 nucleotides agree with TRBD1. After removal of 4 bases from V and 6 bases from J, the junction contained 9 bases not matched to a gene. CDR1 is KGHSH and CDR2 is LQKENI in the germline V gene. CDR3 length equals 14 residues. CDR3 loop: CASSQDRDLPEQYF. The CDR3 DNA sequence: TGTGCCAGCTCACAAGACAGGGACCTCCCCGAGCAGTACTTC. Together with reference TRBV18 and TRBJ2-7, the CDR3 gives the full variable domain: NAGVMQNPRHLVRRRGQEARLRCSPMKGHSHVYWYRQLPEEGLKFMVYLQKENIIDESGMPKERFSAEFPKEGPSILRIQQVVRGDSAAYFCASSQDRDLPEQYFGPGTRLTVT.

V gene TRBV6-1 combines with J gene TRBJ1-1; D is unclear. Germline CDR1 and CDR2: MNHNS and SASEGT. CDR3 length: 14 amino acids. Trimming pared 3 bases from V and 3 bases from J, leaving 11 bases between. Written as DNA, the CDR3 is TGTGCCAGCAGTGAGTTCATCGCGGACACTGAAGCTTTCTTT. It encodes CASSEFIADTEAFF.

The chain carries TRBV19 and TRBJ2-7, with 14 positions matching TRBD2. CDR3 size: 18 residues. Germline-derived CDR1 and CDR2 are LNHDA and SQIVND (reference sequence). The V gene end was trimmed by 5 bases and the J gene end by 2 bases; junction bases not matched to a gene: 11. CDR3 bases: TGTGCCAGTAGTTCAGCCGGGACTAGCGGGGGCTTAACCTACGAGCAGTACTTC. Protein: CASSSAGTSGGLTYEQYF.

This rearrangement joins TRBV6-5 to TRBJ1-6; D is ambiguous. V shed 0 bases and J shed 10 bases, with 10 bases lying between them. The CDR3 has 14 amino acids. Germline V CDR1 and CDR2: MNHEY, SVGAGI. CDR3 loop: CASSYSRLGSPLHF. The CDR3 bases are TGTGCCAGCAGTTACTCGAGGTTAGGCTCACCCCTCCACTTT.

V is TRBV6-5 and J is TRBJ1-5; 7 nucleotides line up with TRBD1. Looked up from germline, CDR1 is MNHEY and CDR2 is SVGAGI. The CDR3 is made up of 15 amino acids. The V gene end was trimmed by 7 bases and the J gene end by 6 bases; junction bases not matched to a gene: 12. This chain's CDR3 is CASNPQGVRGQPQHF. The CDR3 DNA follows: TGTGCCAGCAATCCCCAGGGGGTAAGGGGTCAGCCCCAGCATTTT.

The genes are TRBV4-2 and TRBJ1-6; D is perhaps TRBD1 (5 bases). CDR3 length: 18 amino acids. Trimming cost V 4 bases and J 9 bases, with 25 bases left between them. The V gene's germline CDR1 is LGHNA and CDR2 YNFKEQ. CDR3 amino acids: CASSLSGGTAEVGSPLHF. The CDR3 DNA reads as TGTGCCAGCAGCCTATCAGGCGGGACCGCCGAAGTCGGTTCACCCCTCCACTTT.

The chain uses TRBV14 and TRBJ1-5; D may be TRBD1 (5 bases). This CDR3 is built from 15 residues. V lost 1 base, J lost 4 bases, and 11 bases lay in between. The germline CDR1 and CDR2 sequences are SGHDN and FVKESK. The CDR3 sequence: CASSQGQKINQPQHF. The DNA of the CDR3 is TGTGCCAGCAGCCAAGGACAGAAGATTAATCAGCCCCAGCATTTT.